The clone carrying this T cell receptor (beta chain) was found a few times. The data derive from a study of CD8+ T cells in alopecia areata. For the study at large: Treatment of the treated patients consisted of oral tofacitinib, 5 to 10 mg twice daily. Tofacitinib exposure lasted 6 to 18 months, followed by 6 months off drug.

The CDR3 extends over 17 amino acids. Unmatched junction bases numbered 8, after V lost 5 bases and J lost 0 bases. Germline V lookup: CDR1 SQVTM, CDR2 ANQGSEA. The treatment denotes: oral pan-JAK inhibitor, 5-10 mg twice daily. In each case, RNA was isolated and then reverse transcribed into cDNA as the sequencing template. Assay: immunoSEQ multiplex PCR; the TCRdb copy retains only in-frame clones and omits some. The repertoire includes some 130,000 clones, about 50% of them detected once, and roughly 0.5% sits in the top ten. Sequencing used CD4+ T cells sorted from blood, obtained at week 4, from a patient treated with tofacitinib. The clonotype comes from a human donor with alopecia areata. The chain carries TRBV29-1 and TRBJ1-6, with TRBD1 identical over 9 bases. CDR3 nucleotide sequence: TGCAGCGTTCTCTTGACAGGGGGTAGCTCCTATAATTCACCCCTCCACTTT. Translating it yields CSVLLTGGSSYNSPLHF.